This T cell receptor (beta chain) was retrieved from a study of T-cell reconstitution after alpha-beta-depleted transplantation in children. The CDR3 contains 15 residues. The ends were cut back, 2 bases at V and 4 bases at J, with 14 bases in the middle. Germline V gene data show CDR1 as SGHTA and CDR2 as FQGNSA. In this sample, this clonotype turned up many times. The library targeted TCRbeta and was prepared with unique molecular identifiers. MiXCR was run by TCRdb on the PCR reads, yielding one entry per CDR3 protein. The data contain 75,000 to 90,000 distinct CDR3 sequences, 13% to 15% of them singletons.

The chain combines TRBV7-2 with TRBJ1-1, with D possibly TRBD1 on 5 matching bases. Material: PBMCs, mostly from graft donor cells, obtained 180 days after TCRalphabeta/CD19-depleted stem cell transplant. This TCR came from a male patient between 2 and 15 years old who had a stem cell transplant for acute lymphoblastic leukemia, so the T cells may come from the graft donor. The CDR3, as DNA: TGTGCCAGCAGCTTACAGGGAGTCCGGATCACTGAAGCTTTCTTT. Residues: CASSLQGVRITEAFF.